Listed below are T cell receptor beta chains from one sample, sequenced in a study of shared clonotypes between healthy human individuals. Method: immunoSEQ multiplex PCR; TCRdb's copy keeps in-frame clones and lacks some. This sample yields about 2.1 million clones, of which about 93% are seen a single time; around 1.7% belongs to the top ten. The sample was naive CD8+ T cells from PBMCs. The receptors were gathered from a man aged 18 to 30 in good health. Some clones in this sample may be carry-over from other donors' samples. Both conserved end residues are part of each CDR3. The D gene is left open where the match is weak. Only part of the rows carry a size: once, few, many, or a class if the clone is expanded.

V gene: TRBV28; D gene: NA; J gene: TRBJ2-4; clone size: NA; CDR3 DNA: TGTGCCAGCAGCACACTCAGGGAACTAGCCAAAAACATTCAGTACTTC; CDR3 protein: CASSTLRELAKNIQYF
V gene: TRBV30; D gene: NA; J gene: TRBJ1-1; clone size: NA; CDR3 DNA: TGTGCCTGGAGTGTACTCGTGGGCACTGAAGCTTTCTTT; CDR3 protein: CAWSVLVGTEAFF
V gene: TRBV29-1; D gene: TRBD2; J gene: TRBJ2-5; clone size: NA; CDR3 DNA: TGCAGCGTAGCGGGAACCCAAGAGACCCAGTACTTC; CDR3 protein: CSVAGTQETQYF
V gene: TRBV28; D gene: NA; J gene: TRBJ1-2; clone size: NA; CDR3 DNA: TGTGCCAGCAGTTTACGGGGGGGCTACACCTTC; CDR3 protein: CASSLRGGYTF
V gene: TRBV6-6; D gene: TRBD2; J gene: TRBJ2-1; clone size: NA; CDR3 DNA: TGTGCCAGCAGTTACTCTAGCGGGAGGGCCAATGAGCAGTTCTTC; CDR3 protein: CASSYSSGRANEQFF
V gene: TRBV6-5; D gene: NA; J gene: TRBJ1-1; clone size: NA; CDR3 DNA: TGTGCCAGCAGTTACTCGCGAGGGGGCACTGAAGCTTTCTTT; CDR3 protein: CASSYSRGGTEAFF
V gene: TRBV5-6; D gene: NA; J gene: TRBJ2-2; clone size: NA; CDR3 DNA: TGTGCCAGCAGCTTGGGGAGCTTCGGGGAGCTGTTTTTT; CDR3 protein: CASSLGSFGELFF
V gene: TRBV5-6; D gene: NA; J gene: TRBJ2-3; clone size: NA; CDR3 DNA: TGTGCCAGCGGCCCCGGGGGTAGTCGGCCAGATACGCAGTATTTT; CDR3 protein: CASGPGGSRPDTQYF
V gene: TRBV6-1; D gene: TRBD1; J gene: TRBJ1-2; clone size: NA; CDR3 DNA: TGTGCCAGCAGTGACTACAGGGGAAGCCATGGCTACACCTTC; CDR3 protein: CASSDYRGSHGYTF
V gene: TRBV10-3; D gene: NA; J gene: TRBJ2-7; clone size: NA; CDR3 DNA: TGTGCCATCAGTGAGACTAGTGGGTACGAGCAGTACTTC; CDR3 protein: CAISETSGYEQYF
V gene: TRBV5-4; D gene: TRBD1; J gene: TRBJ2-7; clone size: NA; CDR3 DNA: TGTGCCAGCAGCTTCCCGGGACAGGGTCCCCACGAGCAGTACTTC; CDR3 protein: CASSFPGQGPHEQYF
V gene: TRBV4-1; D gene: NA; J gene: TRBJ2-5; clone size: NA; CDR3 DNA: TGCGCCAGCAGCCAAGATGGCCTCCAAGGACAAGAGACCCAGTACTTC; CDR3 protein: CASSQDGLQGQETQYF
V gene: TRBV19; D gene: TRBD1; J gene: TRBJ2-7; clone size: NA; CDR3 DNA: TGTGCCAGTAGTCCTCAGGACAGGCCCTCCTACGAGCAGTACTTC; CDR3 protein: CASSPQDRPSYEQYF
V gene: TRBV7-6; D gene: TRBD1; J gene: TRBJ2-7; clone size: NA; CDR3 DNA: TGTGCCAGCAGCCCGCGGGGACAGGGTTACGAGCAGTACTTC; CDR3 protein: CASSPRGQGYEQYF
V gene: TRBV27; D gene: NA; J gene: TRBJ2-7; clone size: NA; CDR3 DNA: TGTGCCAGCAGCCCGGCTGGCGCCTACGAGCAGTACTTC; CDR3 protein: CASSPAGAYEQYF
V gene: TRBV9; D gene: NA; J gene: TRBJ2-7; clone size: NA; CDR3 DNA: TGTGCCAGCAGCGAGGGGGGACACCTATACGAGCAGTACTTC; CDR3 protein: CASSEGGHLYEQYF
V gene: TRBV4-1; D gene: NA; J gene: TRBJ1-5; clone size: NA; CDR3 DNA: TGCGCCAGCAGCCAAAGGACAGACCTGGGTCAGCCCCAGCATTTT; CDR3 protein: CASSQRTDLGQPQHF
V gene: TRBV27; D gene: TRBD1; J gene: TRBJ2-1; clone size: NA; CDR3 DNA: TGTGCCAGCAGGGGGGACAGAAGTTACAATGAGCAGTTCTTC; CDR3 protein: CASRGDRSYNEQFF
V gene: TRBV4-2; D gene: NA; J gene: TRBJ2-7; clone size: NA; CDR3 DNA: TGTGCCAGCAGCCCACGGCTCTCCTACGAGCAGTACTTC; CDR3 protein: CASSPRLSYEQYF
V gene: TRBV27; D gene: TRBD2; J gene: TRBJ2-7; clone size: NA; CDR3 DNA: TGTGCCAGCAGTTCCGGGACTACCCCCTACGAGCAGTACTTC; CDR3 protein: CASSSGTTPYEQYF
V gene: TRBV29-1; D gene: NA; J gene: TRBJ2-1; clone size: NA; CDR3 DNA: TGCAGCGTTGTTAGGGGGAACAATGAGCAGTTCTTC; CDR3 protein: CSVVRGNNEQFF
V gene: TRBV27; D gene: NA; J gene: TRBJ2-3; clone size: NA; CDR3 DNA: TGTGCCAGCAGTCCACTTACAGGCACAGATACGCAGTATTTT; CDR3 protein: CASSPLTGTDTQYF
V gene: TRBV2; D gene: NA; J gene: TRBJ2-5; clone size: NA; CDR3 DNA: TGTGCCAGCAACCAAGCGGCCCAAGAGACCCAGTACTTC; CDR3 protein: CASNQAAQETQYF
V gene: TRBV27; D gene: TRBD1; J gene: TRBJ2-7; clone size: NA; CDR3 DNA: TGTGCCAGCAGTCCATCGACAGGGGTCAACTCCTACGAGCAGTACTTC; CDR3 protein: CASSPSTGVNSYEQYF
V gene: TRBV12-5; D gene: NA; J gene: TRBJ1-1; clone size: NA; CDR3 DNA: TGTGCTAGTGGTTCGGGAGCGGAAGCTTTCTTT; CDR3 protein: CASGSGAEAFF
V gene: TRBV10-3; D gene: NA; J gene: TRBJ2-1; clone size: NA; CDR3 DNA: TGTGCCATCAGGCTAGGGGTTTGGCCAGACAATGAGCAGTTCTTC; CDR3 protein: CAIRLGVWPDNEQFF
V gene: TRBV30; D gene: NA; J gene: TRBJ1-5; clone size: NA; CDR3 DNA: TGTGCCTGGAGTAGGCGGGGGCCATCTCAGCCCCAGCATTTT; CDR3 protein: CAWSRRGPSQPQHF
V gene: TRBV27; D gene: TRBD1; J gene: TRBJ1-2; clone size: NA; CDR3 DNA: TGTGCCAGCAGTTTAAGTGGGGTGGGGACAGGGACTAACTATGGCTACACCTTC; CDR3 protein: CASSLSGVGTGTNYGYTF
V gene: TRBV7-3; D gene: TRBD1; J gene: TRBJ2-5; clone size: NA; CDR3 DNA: TGTGCCAGCAGCTTTTCCTCAGGACAGGGGCGTCAAGAGACCCAGTACTTC; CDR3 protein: CASSFSSGQGRQETQYF
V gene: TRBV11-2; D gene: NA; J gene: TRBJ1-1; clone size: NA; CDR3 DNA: TGTGCCAGCAGCTTAGGAGATAGCACTGAAGCTTTCTTT; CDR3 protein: CASSLGDSTEAFF
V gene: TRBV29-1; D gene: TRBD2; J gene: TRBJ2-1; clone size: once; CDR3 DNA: TGCAGCGTGGGTGGGGGACAGGGCCTACTAGCGGGAGACAATGAGCAGTTCTTC; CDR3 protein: CSVGGGQGLLAGDNEQFF
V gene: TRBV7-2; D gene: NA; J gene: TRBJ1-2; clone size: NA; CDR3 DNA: TGTGCCAGCAGCTTAAGTTCGGGGAACTACACCTTC; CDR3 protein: CASSLSSGNYTF
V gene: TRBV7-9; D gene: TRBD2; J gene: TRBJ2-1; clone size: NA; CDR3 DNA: TGTGCCAGCAGCATGACTAGCGGAGGGGACAATGAGCAGTTCTTC; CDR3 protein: CASSMTSGGDNEQFF
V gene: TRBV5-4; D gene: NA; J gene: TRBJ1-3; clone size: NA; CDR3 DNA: TGTGCCAGCAGCACCGGGGACTCTTGGAACACCATATATTTT; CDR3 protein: CASSTGDSWNTIYF
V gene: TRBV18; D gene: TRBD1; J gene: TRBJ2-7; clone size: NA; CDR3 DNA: TGTGCCAGCTCCCTAGACAGGGGAAGCTCCTACGAGCAGTACTTC; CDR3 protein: CASSLDRGSSYEQYF
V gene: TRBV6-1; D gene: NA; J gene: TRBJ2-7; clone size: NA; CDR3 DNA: TGTGCCAGCAGTGAATCCGTCAGGATACACTACGAGCAGTACTTC; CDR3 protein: CASSESVRIHYEQYF
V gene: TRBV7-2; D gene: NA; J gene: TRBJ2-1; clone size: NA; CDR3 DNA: TGTGCCAGCAGCTTAGGTAGCTCCTACAATGAGCAGTTCTTC; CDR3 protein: CASSLGSSYNEQFF
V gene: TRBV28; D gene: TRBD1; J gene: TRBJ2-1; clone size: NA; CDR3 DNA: TGTGCCAGCAGTCCCGTCATCGACAGGGTCCACAATGAGCAGTTCTTC; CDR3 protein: CASSPVIDRVHNEQFF
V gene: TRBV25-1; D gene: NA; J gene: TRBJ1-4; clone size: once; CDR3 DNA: TGTGCCACGGGCGGGACGGGGAATGAAAAACTGTTTTTT; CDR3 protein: CATGGTGNEKLFF
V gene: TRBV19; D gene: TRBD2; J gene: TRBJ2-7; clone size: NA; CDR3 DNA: TGTGCCAGTAGTATAGGACCTACTAGCGGGAGCCCCGAGCAGTACTTC; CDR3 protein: CASSIGPTSGSPEQYF
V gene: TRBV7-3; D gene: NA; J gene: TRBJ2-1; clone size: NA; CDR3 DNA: TGTGCCAGCAGTTTCAGCCCCTACAATGAGCAGTTCTTC; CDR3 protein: CASSFSPYNEQFF
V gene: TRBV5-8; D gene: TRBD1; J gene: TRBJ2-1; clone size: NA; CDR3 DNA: TGTGCCCTCCAGGACAGGTTTGGCTACAATGAGCAGTTCTTC; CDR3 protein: CALQDRFGYNEQFF
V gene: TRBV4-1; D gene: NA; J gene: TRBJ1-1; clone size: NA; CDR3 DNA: TGCGCCAGCAGCCAAGATCGTATGAACACTGAAGCTTTCTTT; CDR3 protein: CASSQDRMNTEAFF
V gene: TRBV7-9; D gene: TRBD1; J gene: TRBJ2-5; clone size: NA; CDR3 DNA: TGTGCCAGCAGCTTAGGTTGGGACAGACAAGAGACCCAGTACTTC; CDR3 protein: CASSLGWDRQETQYF
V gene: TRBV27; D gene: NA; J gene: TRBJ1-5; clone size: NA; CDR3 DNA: TGTGCCAGCAGTTACGGTATAAACAATCAGCCCCAGCATTTT; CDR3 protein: CASSYGINNQPQHF
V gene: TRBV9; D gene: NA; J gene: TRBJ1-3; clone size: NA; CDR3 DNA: TGTGCCAGCAGCGTATCCGGTTCTGGAAACACCATATATTTT; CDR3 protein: CASSVSGSGNTIYF
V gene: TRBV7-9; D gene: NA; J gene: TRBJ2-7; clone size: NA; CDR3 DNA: TGTGCCAGCAGCCACTCCCCGGGCCGTGATCTCCGGGGGTACGAGCAGTACTTC; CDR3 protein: CASSHSPGRDLRGYEQYF
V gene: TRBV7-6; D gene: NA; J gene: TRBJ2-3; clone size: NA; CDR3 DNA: TGTGCCAGCAGCTTAGAAAGACAGTTGGATACGCAGTATTTT; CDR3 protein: CASSLERQLDTQYF
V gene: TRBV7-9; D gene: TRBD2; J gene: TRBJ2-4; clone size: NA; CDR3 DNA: TGTGCCAGCAGCGTACTACTAGCGGGAGAGGGCAAAAACATTCAGTACTTC; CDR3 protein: CASSVLLAGEGKNIQYF
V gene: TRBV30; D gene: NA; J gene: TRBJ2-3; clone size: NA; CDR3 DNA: TGTGCCTGGAAGAATGGGCGGGGCACAGATACGCAGTATTTT; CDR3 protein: CAWKNGRGTDTQYF
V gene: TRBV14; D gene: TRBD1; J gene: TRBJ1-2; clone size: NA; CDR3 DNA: TGTGCCAGCAGCCAAGATAGGGGGCGAGGCTATGGCTACACCTTC; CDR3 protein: CASSQDRGRGYGYTF